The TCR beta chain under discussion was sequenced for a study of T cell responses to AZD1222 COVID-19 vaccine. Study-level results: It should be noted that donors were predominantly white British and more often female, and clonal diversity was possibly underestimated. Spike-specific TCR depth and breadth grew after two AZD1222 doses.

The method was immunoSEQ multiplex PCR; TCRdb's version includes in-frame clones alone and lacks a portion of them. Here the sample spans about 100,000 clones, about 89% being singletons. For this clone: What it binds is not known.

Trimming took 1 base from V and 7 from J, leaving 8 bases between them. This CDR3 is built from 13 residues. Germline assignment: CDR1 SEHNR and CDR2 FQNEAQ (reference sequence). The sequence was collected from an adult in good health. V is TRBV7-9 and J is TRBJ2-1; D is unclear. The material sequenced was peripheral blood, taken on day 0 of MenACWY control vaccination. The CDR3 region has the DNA TGTGCCAGCAGCTTAGGCACTAAGAATGAGCAGTTCTTC. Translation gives CASSLGTKNEQFF.